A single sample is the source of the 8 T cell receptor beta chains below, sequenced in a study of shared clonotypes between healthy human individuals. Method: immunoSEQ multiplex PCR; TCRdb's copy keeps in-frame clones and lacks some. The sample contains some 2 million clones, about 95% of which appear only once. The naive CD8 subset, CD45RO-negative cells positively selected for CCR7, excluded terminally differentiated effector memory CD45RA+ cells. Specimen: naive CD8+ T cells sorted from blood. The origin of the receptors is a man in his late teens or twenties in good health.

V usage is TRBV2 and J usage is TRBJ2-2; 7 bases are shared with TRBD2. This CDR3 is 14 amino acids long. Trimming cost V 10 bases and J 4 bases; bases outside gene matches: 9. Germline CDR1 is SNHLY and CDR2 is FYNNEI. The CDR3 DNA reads TGTGCCACCAAGGGCGGGAGTATCACCGGGGAGCTGTTTTTT. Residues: CATKGGSITGELFF.

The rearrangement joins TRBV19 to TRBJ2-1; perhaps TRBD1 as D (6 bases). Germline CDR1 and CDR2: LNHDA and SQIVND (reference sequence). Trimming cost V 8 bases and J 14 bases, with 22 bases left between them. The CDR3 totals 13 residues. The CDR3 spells CASFGWGQGGKFF. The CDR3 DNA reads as TGTGCCAGTTTCGGTTGGGGGCAGGGTGGTAAGTTCTTC. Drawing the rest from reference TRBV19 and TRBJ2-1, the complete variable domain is DGGITQSPKYLFRKEGQNVTLSCEQNLNHDAMYWYRQDPGQGLRLIYYSQIVNDFQKGDIAEGYSVSREKKESFPLTVTSAQKNPTAFYLCASFGWGQGGKFFGPGTRLTVL.

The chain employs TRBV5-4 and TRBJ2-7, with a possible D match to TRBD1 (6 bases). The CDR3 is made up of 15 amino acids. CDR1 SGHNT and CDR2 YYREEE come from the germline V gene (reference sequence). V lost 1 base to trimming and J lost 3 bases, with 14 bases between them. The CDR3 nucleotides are TGTGCCAGCAGCTTGATGGGGGCGGCTTTCTACGAGCAGTACTTC. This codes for CASSLMGAAFYEQYF.

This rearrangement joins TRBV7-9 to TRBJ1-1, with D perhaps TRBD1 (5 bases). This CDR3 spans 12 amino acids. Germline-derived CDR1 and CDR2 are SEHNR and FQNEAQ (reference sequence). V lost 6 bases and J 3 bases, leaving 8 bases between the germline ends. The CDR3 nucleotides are TGTGCCAGCAGTCGACAGCACACTGAAGCTTTCTTT. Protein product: CASSRQHTEAFF.

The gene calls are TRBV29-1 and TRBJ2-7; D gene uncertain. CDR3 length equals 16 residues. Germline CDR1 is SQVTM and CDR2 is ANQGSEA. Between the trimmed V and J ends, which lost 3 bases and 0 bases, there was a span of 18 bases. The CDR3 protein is CSVEWAHFPSSYEQYF. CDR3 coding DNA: TGCAGCGTTGAGTGGGCCCATTTCCCTAGCTCCTACGAGCAGTACTTC.

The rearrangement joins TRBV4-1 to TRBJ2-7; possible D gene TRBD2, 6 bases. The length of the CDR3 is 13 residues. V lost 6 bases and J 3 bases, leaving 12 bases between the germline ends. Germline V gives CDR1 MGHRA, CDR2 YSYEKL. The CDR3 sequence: CASSIGRNYEQYF. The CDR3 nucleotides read TGCGCCAGCAGTATAGGGAGGAACTACGAGCAGTACTTC.

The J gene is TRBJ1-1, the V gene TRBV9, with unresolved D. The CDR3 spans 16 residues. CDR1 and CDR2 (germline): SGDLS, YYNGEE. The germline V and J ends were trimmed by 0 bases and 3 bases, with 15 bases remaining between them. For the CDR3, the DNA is TGTGCCAGCAGCGTAGCTGGCACCCTGGCGGACACTGAAGCTTTCTTT. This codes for CASSVAGTLADTEAFF. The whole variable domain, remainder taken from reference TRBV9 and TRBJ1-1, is DSGVTQTPKHLITATGQRVTLRCSPRSGDLSVYWYQQSLDQGLQFLIQYYNGEERAKGNILERFSAQQFPDLHSELNLSSLELGDSALYFCASSVAGTLADTEAFFGQGTRLTVV.

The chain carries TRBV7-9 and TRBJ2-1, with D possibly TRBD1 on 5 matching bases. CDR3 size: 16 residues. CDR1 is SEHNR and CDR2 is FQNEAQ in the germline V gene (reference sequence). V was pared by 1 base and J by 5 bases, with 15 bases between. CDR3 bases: TGTGCCAGCAGCTTAGATCAGGGCATCACTAACAATGAGCAGTTCTTC. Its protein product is CASSLDQGITNNEQFF.